Given below is one T cell receptor (beta chain) in context. Antigen specificity is unknown. The data were taken from a study of human T cells and chemical hapten exposure. TCRdb analysed the RACE reads with MiXCR anew, one entry per CDR3 protein. The sample has approximately 80,000 distinct CDR3 sequences, 10% seen once; the top ten hold roughly 2.3%. Study-wide findings and caveats: Alopecia in the donors means their immune response may deviate from healthy people's.

The time point here: patch test 2, 6 weeks after DPC sensitization. Documented treatment: therapeutic diphenylcyclopropenone sensitization with weekly scalp DPC. Germline V lookup: CDR1 SGHVS, CDR2 FQNEAQ. Trimming took 1 base from V and 5 from J, leaving 6 bases between them. The CDR3 loop spans 13 amino acids. The TCR comes from a woman aged 25 to 39 with alopecia areata. Some clones in this sample may be carry-over from other donors' samples. J is TRBJ2-1 and V is TRBV7-8; D is uncertain. Sequenced here: whole blood, sampled in connection with sensitization to the hapten diphenylcyclopropenone (DPC). The CDR3 region has the DNA TGTGCCAGCAGCTTAGTTAGGGACAATGAGCAGTTCTTC. Translating gives CASSLVRDNEQFF.